One T cell receptor beta chain is described in this entry. This record comes from a study of cytomegalovirus exposure and HLA in healthy donors. The PCR had 60 Vbeta and 13 Jbeta primers. The repertoire was sequenced with immunoSEQ multiplex PCR; TCRdb's copy has only in-frame clones and lacks some. The sample carries 65,000 to 85,000 clones, roughly 88% recorded once. There are 11 residues in the CDR3. Germline V gives CDR1 SGHTA, CDR2 FQGTGA. Trimming removed 4 bases at V and 7 bases at J, with 8 bases between. The sample was PBMCs. This rearrangement joins TRBV7-3 to TRBJ2-7; the D gene is possibly TRBD1 (6 bases). The sequence derives from a woman younger than 45 in good health and CMV-seronegative. CDR3 DNA sequence: TGTGCCAGCAGCTCAGGGGAGGAGCAGTACTTC. This translates into CASSSGEEQYF.